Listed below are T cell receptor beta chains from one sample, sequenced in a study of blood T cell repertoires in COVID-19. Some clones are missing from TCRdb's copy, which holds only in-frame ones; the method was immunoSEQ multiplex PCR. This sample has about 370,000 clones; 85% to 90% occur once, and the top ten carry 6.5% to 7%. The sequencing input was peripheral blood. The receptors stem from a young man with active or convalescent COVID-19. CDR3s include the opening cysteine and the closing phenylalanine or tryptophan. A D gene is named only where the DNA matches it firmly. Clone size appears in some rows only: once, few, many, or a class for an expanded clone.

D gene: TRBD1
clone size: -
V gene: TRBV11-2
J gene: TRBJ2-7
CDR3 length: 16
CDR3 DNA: TGTGCCAGCAGCTTAGATCCTGGGACAGGGACCTACGAGCAGTACTTC
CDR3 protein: CASSLDPGTGTYEQYF

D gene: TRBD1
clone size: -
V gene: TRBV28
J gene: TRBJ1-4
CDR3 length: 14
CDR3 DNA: TGTGCCAGCAGTTTTTCTACAGGGGGCGAAAAACTGTTTTTT
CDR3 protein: CASSFSTGGEKLFF

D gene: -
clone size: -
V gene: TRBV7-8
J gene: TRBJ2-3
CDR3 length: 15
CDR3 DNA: TGTGCCAGCAGCTTAAATGTAGCGGCTGGAGATACGCAGTATTTT
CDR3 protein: CASSLNVAAGDTQYF

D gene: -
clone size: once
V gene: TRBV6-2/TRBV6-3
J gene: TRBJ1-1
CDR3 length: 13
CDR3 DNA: TGTGCCAGCAGTTTCCAATTCAACACTGAAGCTTTCTTT
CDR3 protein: CASSFQFNTEAFF

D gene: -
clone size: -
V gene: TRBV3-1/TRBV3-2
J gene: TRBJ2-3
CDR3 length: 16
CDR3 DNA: TGTGCCAGCAGCCAATTCGAGGGAGGTCAGGGAGATACGCAGTATTTT
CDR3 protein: CASSQFEGGQGDTQYF

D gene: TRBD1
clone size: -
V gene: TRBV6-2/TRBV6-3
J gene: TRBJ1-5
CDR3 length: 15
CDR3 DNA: TGTGCCAGCAGCCCGACAGGGACCAGCAATCAGCCCCAGCATTTT
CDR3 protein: CASSPTGTSNQPQHF

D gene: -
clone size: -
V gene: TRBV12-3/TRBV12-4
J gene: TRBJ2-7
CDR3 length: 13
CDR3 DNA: TGTGCCAGCAGTTTGGTATTACTCCACGAGCAGTACTTC
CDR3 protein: CASSLVLLHEQYF

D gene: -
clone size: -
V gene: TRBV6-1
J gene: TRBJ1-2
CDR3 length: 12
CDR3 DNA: TGTGCCAGCAGGCGACAGAGCTATGGCTACACCTTC
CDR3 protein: CASRRQSYGYTF

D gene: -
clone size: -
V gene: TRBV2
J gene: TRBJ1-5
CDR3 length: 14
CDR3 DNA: TGTGCCAGCAGTGAAGGCGGGAGCAATCAGCCCCAGCATTTT
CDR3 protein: CASSEGGSNQPQHF

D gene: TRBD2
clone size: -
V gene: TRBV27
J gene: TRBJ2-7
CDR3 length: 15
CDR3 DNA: TGTGCCAGCGCTTCCCAGCGGGAGGCCCACTACGAGCAGTACTTC
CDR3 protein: CASASQREAHYEQYF

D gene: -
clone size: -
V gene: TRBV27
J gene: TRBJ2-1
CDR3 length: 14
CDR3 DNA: TGTGCCAGCAGCGACAGAGGACCTTACAATGAGCAGTTCTTC
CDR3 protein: CASSDRGPYNEQFF

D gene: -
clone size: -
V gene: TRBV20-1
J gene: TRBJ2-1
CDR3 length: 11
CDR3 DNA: TGCAGTGCCTTTATTCTCGGTGAGCAGTTCTTC
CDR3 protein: CSAFILGEQFF

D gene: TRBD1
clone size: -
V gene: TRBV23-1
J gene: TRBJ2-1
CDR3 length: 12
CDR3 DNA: TGCGCCAGCAGTCAGCCCCAGGGGGTTCGGTTCTTC
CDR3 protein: CASSQPQGVRFF

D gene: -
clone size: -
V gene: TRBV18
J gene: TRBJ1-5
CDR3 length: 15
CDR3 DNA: TGTGCCAGCTCGCCGACCGGGGGGGGCAATCAGCCCCAGCATTTT
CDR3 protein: CASSPTGGGNQPQHF

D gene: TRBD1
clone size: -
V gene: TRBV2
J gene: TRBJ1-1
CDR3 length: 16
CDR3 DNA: TGTGCCAGCCTGGACAGGGAGGGATATTTGAACACTGAAGCTTTCTTT
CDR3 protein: CASLDREGYLNTEAFF

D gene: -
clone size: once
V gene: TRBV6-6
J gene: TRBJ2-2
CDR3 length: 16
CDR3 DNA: TGTGCCAGCAGTTACTCGAACACGTTTCTCGTCGGGGAGCTGTTTTTT
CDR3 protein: CASSYSNTFLVGELFF